The following is a T cell receptor (beta chain) sequence with its context. Only in-frame clones appear in the TCRdb table, and some are missing; sequencing was by immunoSEQ multiplex PCR. The data hold almost 350,000 clones, with around nine tenths observed a single time. The data were taken from a study of blood T cell repertoires in COVID-19. The CDR3 sequence is 16 residues long. The V and J ends lost 5 bases and 3 bases, in that order; junction bases with no gene match: 7. Germline V gene lookup returns CDR1 SGHNT and CDR2 YENEEA. The chain recombines TRBV11-3 with TRBJ2-5, with TRBD2 identical over 12 bases. The origin of this receptor is a woman aged 60-75 years with COVID-19, enrolled during active disease. Sequencing was performed on peripheral blood. The CDR3 spells CASSRGLAGHKETQYF. DNA of the CDR3: TGTGCCAGCAGCCGGGGACTAGCGGGCCATAAAGAGACCCAGTACTTC.